This paragraph covers one TCR beta chain sequence. Antigen: not known. The CDR3 consists of 14 residues. Germline-derived CDR1 and CDR2 are SQVTM and ANQGSEA. V shed 6 bases and J shed 5 bases, with 20 bases lying between them. The data derive from a study of CD8+ T cells in alopecia areata. Study summary: For the treated group, dosing was oral tofacitinib at 5 to 10 mg twice daily.

Both CD4+ and CD8+ T cells were separated by sorting PBMCs. Study conclusions and caveats: Whereas mice showed it more clearly, TCR sharing across patients was murkier, possibly because of HLA. Clonality was higher in lesional than normal scalp, especially in alopecia totalis/universalis.

After isolation, RNA underwent reverse transcription to generate cDNA as the sequencing template. Some clones are missing from TCRdb's copy, which holds only in-frame ones; the method was immunoSEQ multiplex PCR. The sample lists more than 150,000 clones, around half seen once, with just under 20% in the top ten. The source is a human donor with alopecia areata. The chain joins TRBV29-1 to TRBJ2-7, with D possibly being TRBD2 (6 bases). Sequences were derived from CD8+ T cells sorted from blood, sampled at week 0. The CDR3 region is CSVYLPGTWDEQYF. The CDR3 DNA reads TGCAGCGTGTACCTACCGGGGACTTGGGACGAGCAGTACTTC.